The clone carrying this T cell receptor beta chain was recorded a few times. The assay was immunoSEQ multiplex PCR, and TCRdb's table has in-frame clones only and misses some. The table has hundreds of thousands of clones, more than 85% seen once. The data were obtained in a study of shared T cell receptors in the human thymus. J lost 4 bases, V lost 5 bases, and 6 bases had no gene match. This CDR3 is built from 15 residues. Germline-derived CDR1 and CDR2 are SGHRS and YFSETQ. The sequenced sample consisted of thymocytes. This clonotype was obtained from a human donor. The chain has TRBV5-1 and TRBJ2-2; 9 positions match TRBD1. The CDR3 spells CASSQKTGGTGELFF. CDR3 bases: TGCGCCAGCAGTCAAAAGACAGGGGGCACCGGGGAGCTGTTTTTT.